The T cell receptor beta chain described here comes from a study of response to subunit inactivated influenza vaccine. The study, taken as a whole, reports: The authors offered the suggestion that each seasonal influenza vaccination recruits few new T cells.

Germline V CDR1 and CDR2: SGHTA, FQGNSA. CDR3 length: 16 amino acids. J was trimmed by 2 bases and V by 2 bases; bases with no gene match: 7. MiXCR, applied by TCRdb to the RT-PCR reads, yields one record per CDR3 protein. Altogether 200,000 to 250,000 distinct CDR3 sequences are present, roughly an eighth being singletons, with the ten largest covering roughly 7.7%. This clonotype was counted at least ten times. Its antigen is unidentified. V gene TRBV7-2 combines with J gene TRBJ2-3; 7 bases map to TRBD2. The sequences come from non-naive T cells sorted from PBMCs, collected 14 days before vaccination. The clonotype was recovered from a man aged 50-60 years who received an inactivated influenza vaccine. CDR3 amino acids: CASSLMGGEYTDTQYF. CDR3 DNA: TGTGCCAGCAGCTTAATGGGGGGGGAATACACAGATACGCAGTATTTT.